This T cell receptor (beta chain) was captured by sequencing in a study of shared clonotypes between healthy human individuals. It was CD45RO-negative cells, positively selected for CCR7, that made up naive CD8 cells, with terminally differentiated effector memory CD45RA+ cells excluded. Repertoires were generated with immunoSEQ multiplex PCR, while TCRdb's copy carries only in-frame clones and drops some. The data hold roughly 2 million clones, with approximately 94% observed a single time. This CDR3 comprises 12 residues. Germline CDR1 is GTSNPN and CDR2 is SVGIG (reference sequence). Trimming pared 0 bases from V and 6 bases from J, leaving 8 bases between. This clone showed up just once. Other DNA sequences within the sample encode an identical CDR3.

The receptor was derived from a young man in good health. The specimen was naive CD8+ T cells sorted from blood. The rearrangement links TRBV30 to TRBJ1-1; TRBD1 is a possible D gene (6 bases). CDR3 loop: CAWSVQGPEAFF. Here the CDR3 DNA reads TGTGCCTGGAGTGTACAGGGCCCTGAAGCTTTCTTT. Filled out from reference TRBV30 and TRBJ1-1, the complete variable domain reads SQTIHQWPATLVQPVGSPLSLECTVEGTSNPNLYWYRQAAGRGLQLLFYSVGIGQISSEVPQNLSASRPQDRQFILSSKKLLLSDSGFYLCAWSVQGPEAFFGQGTRLTVV.